What follows are 7 T cell receptor beta chains derived from one specimen sequenced in a study of blood T cell repertoires in COVID-19. The protocol was immunoSEQ multiplex PCR, while the TCRdb copy is restricted to in-frame clones and leaves out a portion. The sample records around 260,000 clones, 89% being singletons. What was sequenced was peripheral blood. These receptor sequences come from a woman aged 40 to 50 who had recovered from COVID-19.

V is TRBV18 and J is TRBJ2-3; 7 positions agree with TRBD1. Trimming took 5 bases from V and 2 from J; bases not matched to a gene: 4. The germline V gene encodes CDR1 KGHSH and CDR2 LQKENI. There are 14 residues in the CDR3. CDR3 in amino acids: CASSSGQSTDTQYF. The CDR3 bases are TGTGCCAGCTCATCGGGACAGTCCACAGATACGCAGTATTTT.

The chain combines TRBV29-1 with TRBJ1-1, with 11 bases fitting TRBD1. The V gene end was trimmed by 5 bases and the J gene end by 10 bases; junction bases not matched to a gene: 3. The CDR3 contains 11 residues. CDR1 is SQVTM, CDR2 ANQGSEA, per germline. The CDR3 DNA follows: TGCAGCGTTTTGGGACAGGGGGGAGCTTTCTTT. Amino acids: CSVLGQGGAFF.

The rearrangement uses TRBV18 and TRBJ2-5; D is unresolved. The V gene lost 7 bases and the J gene lost 2 bases, with 5 bases spanning the gap. Germline CDR1 is KGHSH and CDR2 is LQKENI. The CDR3 loop spans 11 amino acids. The CDR3 reads CASLEQETQYF. The CDR3 region has the DNA TGTGCCAGCTTAGAGCAAGAGACCCAGTACTTC.

V and J are TRBV10-3 and TRBJ1-3; the match to TRBD1 covers 7 bases. The CDR3 is 14 amino acids. The junction had 6 bases not matched to a gene; V was cut back by 6 bases and J by 4 bases. Germline V lookup: CDR1 ENHRY, CDR2 SYGVKD. The CDR3 region is CAISYDREGNTIYF. Written as DNA, the CDR3 is TGTGCCATCAGCTACGACAGGGAAGGAAACACCATATATTTT.

This clone showed up just a few times. The chain has TRBV12-3 or TRBV12-4 and TRBJ2-2; D is undetermined. CDR3 size: 11 residues. The V end was cut by 6 bases, the J end by 9 bases, with 8 bases between. CDR3 sequence reads: CASSPDWELFF. The CDR3 nucleotides are TGTGCCAGCAGCCCCGACTGGGAGCTGTTTTTT.

The chain carries TRBV6-5 and TRBJ1-1; 11 nucleotides align to TRBD1. Germline trimming cut 4 bases from V and 8 bases from J; bases unmatched to any gene: 3. Looked up from germline, CDR1 is MNHEY and CDR2 is SVGAGI. The CDR3 is 13 residues long. The CDR3 coding sequence is TGTGCCAGCAGTTCCGGACAGGGGGCGGAAGCTTTCTTT. This gives the protein CASSSGQGAEAFF.

The rearrangement links TRBV19 to TRBJ2-7; 8 nucleotides agree with TRBD1. In germline, CDR1 is LNHDA, CDR2 SQIVND (reference sequence). The CDR3 is 14 amino acids. V lost 5 bases, J lost 7 bases, and 10 bases stayed unmatched. As DNA, the CDR3 is TGTGCCAGTAGTCCGCCAGGGGGCTCGGAGGAGCAGTACTTC. As protein: CASSPPGGSEEQYF.